A single sample is the source of the 18 T cell receptor beta chains below, sequenced in a study of T-cell memory formation after mild COVID-19. A single record per CDR3 protein comes from TCRdb applying MiXCR to the 5' RACE reads. The data contain about 470,000 distinct CDR3 sequences, roughly 18% of them singletons. Sequenced sample: PBMCs or a T cell subset sorted from them (not recorded which). The receptors shown here come from an adult woman who had mild COVID-19 (a few samples of this study predate the infection). Cell type and time point are not known.

This clonotype was recorded once. The chain recombines TRBV7-9 with TRBJ2-6; D ambiguous. Between the trimmed V and J ends, which lost 4 bases and 0 bases, there was a span of 10 bases. Germline V CDR1 and CDR2: SEHNR, FQNEAQ (reference sequence). This CDR3 contains 16 residues. The CDR3 loop reads CASSSRFGSGANVLTF. CDR3 DNA sequence: TGTGCCAGCAGCTCCCGCTTCGGCTCTGGGGCCAACGTCCTGACTTTC.

The chain employs TRBV7-9 and TRBJ1-2; 10 nucleotides line up with TRBD1. In germline, CDR1 is SEHNR, CDR2 FQNEAQ (reference sequence). This CDR3 has 14 residues. With V trimmed by 5 bases and J by 3 bases, 3 bases remained unmatched. The DNA for the CDR3 is TGTGCCAGCAGCCAGGGACAGGGGTACTATGGCTACACCTTC. Translated, it gives CASSQGQGYYGYTF.

This clonotype has only a few counts. The chain employs TRBV7-3 and TRBJ2-1; D remains ambiguous. The V gene's germline CDR1 is SGHTA and CDR2 FQGTGA. Trimming removed 3 bases from V and 1 base from J, with 7 bases in between. The CDR3 loop spans 14 amino acids. CDR3 sequence (DNA): TGTGCCAGCAGCTTCAGTCCTTCCTACAATGAGCAGTTCTTC. Translating it yields CASSFSPSYNEQFF.

CDR3: CASSSQPGQNYGYTF. Here the CDR3 DNA reads TGCGCCAGCAGCTCTCAGCCGGGACAGAACTATGGCTACACCTTC. The genes are TRBV4-1 and TRBJ1-2, with 7 bases that match TRBD1. The length of the CDR3 is 15 residues. V was clipped by 5 bases and J by 2 bases; unmatched bases: 8. Germline V gene sequence: CDR1 MGHRA, CDR2 YSYEKL.

Points on this clonotype: A much larger clone is a single base away; this may be a read error. This chain joins TRBV6-2 or TRBV6-3 and TRBJ1-1; tentatively, D is TRBD1 (5 bases). Per germline, CDR1 MNHEY and CDR2 SVGEGT. CDR3 length: 16 amino acids. Trimming cost V 6 bases and J 6 bases, with 23 bases left between them. CDR3 in amino acids: CASSKLFTGRDAEAFF. The CDR3 DNA is TGTGCCAGCAGCAAACTCTTTACAGGAAGGGACGCTGAAGCTTTCTTT.

This clonotype has just a few counts. CDR3 coding DNA: TGTGCCAGCAGCTTAAAGTCTCGAAGGGCAGAAGAGACCCAGTACTTC. Translating gives CASSLKSRRAEETQYF. This chain uses TRBV7-6 with TRBJ2-5; D unclear. V was pared by 2 bases and J by 3 bases, with 16 bases between. The CDR3 length is 16 residues. Per the germline V gene, CDR1 is SGHVS and CDR2 is FNYEAQ.

This clonotype was counted only a few times. V gene TRBV20-1 combines with J gene TRBJ2-2; D is ambiguous. This CDR3 comprises 14 residues. V shed 3 bases and J shed 6 bases, with 14 bases lying between them. CDR1 and CDR2 (germline): DFQATT, SNEGSKA (reference sequence). CDR3: CSASALVSAGELFF. The CDR3 nucleotides read TGCAGTGCTAGTGCGCTAGTGTCGGCCGGGGAGCTGTTTTTT.

There are many counts of this clonotype. The chain couples TRBV9 to TRBJ1-2, with D possibly TRBD1 on 5 matching bases. This CDR3 has 15 amino acids. Trimming took off 3 bases at V and 0 bases at J, with 12 bases between the two ends. Per the germline V gene, CDR1 is SGDLS and CDR2 is YYNGEE. The CDR3 sequence: CASSEGTLANYGYTF. Here the CDR3 DNA reads TGTGCCAGCAGCGAGGGGACGCTTGCTAACTATGGCTACACCTTC.

Only a few counts were recorded for this clonotype. The V and J genes are TRBV20-1 and TRBJ2-1, with 14 bases aligning to TRBD2. This CDR3 has 16 amino acids. Germline CDR1 reads DFQATT; CDR2 reads SNEGSKA (reference sequence). After removal of 0 bases from V and 9 bases from J, the junction contained 7 bases not matched to a gene. CDR3 sequence: CSARDGLGLAGVEQFF. CDR3 coding DNA: TGCAGTGCTAGAGATGGATTGGGACTAGCGGGAGTTGAGCAGTTCTTC.

CDR3 amino acids: CASSLWLRGMNTEAFF. The CDR3 nucleotides are TGCGCCAGCAGCTTGTGGTTGCGAGGCATGAACACTGAAGCTTTCTTT. This chain uses TRBV5-1 with TRBJ1-1, with D hard to call. Germline V gives CDR1 SGHRS, CDR2 YFSETQ. V lost 1 base and J 0 bases, leaving 13 bases between the germline ends. CDR3 size: 16 residues.

This clonotype was picked up many times. This chain uses TRBV7-9 with TRBJ2-7; unclear D gene. Trimming removed 11 bases at V and 2 bases at J, with 16 bases between. The CDR3 consists of 13 residues. CDR1 and CDR2 from the germline V gene are SEHNR and FQNEAQ (reference sequence). The CDR3: CAVGGPSPYEQYF. CDR3 DNA: TGTGCCGTAGGCGGACCATCCCCCTACGAGCAGTACTTC.

This clonotype was seen more than once but under ten times. The chain couples TRBV7-2 to TRBJ2-3; D is undetermined. The length of the CDR3 is 13 residues. Germline CDR1 SGHTA, CDR2 FQGNSA. V gave up 3 bases and J gave up 6 bases, with 10 bases separating them. The CDR3 here is CASSLNDQDTQYF. As DNA, the CDR3 is TGTGCCAGCAGCTTGAACGACCAGGATACGCAGTATTTT.

This chain joins TRBV19 and TRBJ2-7; 10 bases map to TRBD1. This CDR3 spans 15 amino acids. Germline lookup yields CDR1 LNHDA and CDR2 SQIVND (reference sequence). V lost 4 bases and J lost 4; bases outside the gene matches: 7. The CDR3 region is CASSKSGQGTYEQYF. Here the CDR3 DNA reads TGTGCCAGTAGTAAATCGGGACAGGGGACGTACGAGCAGTACTTC.

This clonotype was recorded a few times. The chain carries TRBV24-1 and TRBJ2-1, with 11 bases aligning to TRBD2. The ends lost 8 bases at V and 7 bases at J; junction bases unmatched: 3. The V gene's germline CDR1 is KGHDR and CDR2 SFDVKD. CDR3 length equals 13 residues. CDR3 in amino acids: CATTLAGGNEQFF. CDR3 in DNA: TGTGCCACCACCCTAGCGGGAGGTAATGAGCAGTTCTTC.

This clonotype was counted a few times. This chain uses TRBV15 with TRBJ2-1; D is perhaps TRBD2 (5 bases). With 3 bases removed from V and 7 bases from J, the gap between germline ends came to 19 bases. The CDR3 is 16 amino acids. Germline CDR1 is LNHNV and CDR2 is YYDKDF (reference sequence). The CDR3: CATSSFLGLVKNEQFF. CDR3 nucleotides: TGTGCCACCAGCAGCTTCTTAGGACTGGTGAAGAATGAGCAGTTCTTC.

This clonotype was detected a few times. The chain has TRBV7-9 and TRBJ1-2, with D possibly being TRBD1 (5 bases). CDR3 length: 16 residues. Germline V gene data show CDR1 as SEHNR and CDR2 as FQNEAQ (reference sequence). The V end was cut by 4 bases, the J end by 3 bases, with 18 bases between. DNA of the CDR3: TGTGCCAGCAGCTCCAACGGGATGGGGGATGACTATGGCTACACCTTC. Its protein is CASSSNGMGDDYGYTF.

The chain joins TRBV12-3 or TRBV12-4 to TRBJ2-7; the D gene is possibly TRBD2 (6 bases). V was shortened by 6 bases and J by 3 bases, with 18 bases between the two germline ends. This CDR3 has 15 amino acids. The CDR3 DNA follows: TGTGCCAGCAGCCATCCGGTGGCGGGATACTACGAGCAGTACTTC. It yields the protein CASSHPVAGYYEQYF.

A few counts support this clonotype. The chain combines TRBV24-1 with TRBJ2-7, with TRBD1 matching over 7 bases. In germline, CDR1 is KGHDR, CDR2 SFDVKD. There are 15 residues in the CDR3. Unmatched junction bases numbered 9, after V lost 3 bases and J lost 5 bases. DNA of the CDR3: TGTGCCACCAGTGATCCCCGACAGGGATTAGACGAGCAGTACTTC. Translation gives CATSDPRQGLDEQYF.